This paragraph covers one TCR beta chain sequence. Its antigen is not identified. The record originates from a study of vaccination effects on CD4 cells after COVID-19. Across the whole study: ViraFEST used viral peptide pools to expand antigen-specific CD4+ T cells before sequencing.

V was cut by 5 bases and J by 5 bases, with 17 bases left in between. CDR3 size: 15 residues. The germline gives CDR1 SGHTA, CDR2 FQGNSA. TCRdb's table, derived via immunoSEQ multiplex PCR, lists solely in-frame clones and lacks some. The sample shows tens of thousands of clones, around 80% of them seen only once. Isolating CD4+ T cells followed about 11 days of culture. Their SARS-CoV-2 infection, verified by PCR, occurred between March and December 2020. As their vaccination, participants received two doses of either BNT162b2 or mRNA-1273. The rearrangement joins TRBV7-2 to TRBJ2-3; possibly TRBD2 for D (6 bases). The receptor was isolated from a human donor who had a prior SARS-CoV-2 infection. The material was CD4+ T cells from PBMCs cultured without peptide, obtained after COVID-19 vaccination. DNA of the CDR3: TGTGCCAGCAGCAGAGCTAGCGCCAGAGGAGATACGCAGTATTTT. Protein: CASSRASARGDTQYF.